The 15 T cell receptor beta chains listed next were all sequenced from one sample in a study of Graves' ophthalmopathy and Graves' hyperthyroidism. RNA transcripts served as template for amplifying TCR beta CDR3 sequences. First-round RT-PCR relied on HTBI primers, and a second-round multiplex PCR came next. TCRdb itself ran the multiplex PCR reads through MiXCR, one entry per CDR3 protein. The table lists about 620,000 distinct CDR3 sequences, over 20% of them singletons. The specimen sequenced was peripheral blood. The receptors here all came from a woman aged 18-29 years with stable Graves' hyperthyroidism. Some clones in this sample may be carry-over from other donors' samples.

V and J are TRBV18 and TRBJ2-2; D possibly corresponds to TRBD1 (5 bases). V shed 0 bases and J shed 0 bases, with 11 bases lying between them. This CDR3 contains 17 residues. Germline loops: CDR1 KGHSH, CDR2 LQKENI. The CDR3 DNA is TGTGCCAGCTCACCACCGACCAGGGTTGCGAACACCGGGGAGCTGTTTTTT. Translating it yields CASSPPTRVANTGELFF.

This clonotype was seen a few times. The genes are TRBV6-2 or TRBV6-3 and TRBJ2-2; D gene ambiguous. CDR1 is MNHEY and CDR2 is SVGEGT in the germline V gene. The CDR3 is 15 amino acids. Trimming pared 7 bases from V and 0 bases from J, leaving 12 bases between. The CDR3 here is CASKLGITNTGELFF. CDR3 sequence (DNA): TGTGCCAGCAAGTTGGGGATTACGAACACCGGGGAGCTGTTTTTT.

This clonotype was seen many times. The chain has TRBV30 and TRBJ2-5; D is uncertain. This CDR3 region has 12 residues. Deletions cut 2 bases from V and 7 bases from J, with 11 bases between. CDR1 is GTSNPN, CDR2 SVGIG, per germline (reference sequence). CDR3: CAWSKQPATQYF. The CDR3 region has the DNA TGTGCCTGGAGTAAACAACCAGCGACCCAGTACTTC.

This chain connects TRBV7-6 to TRBJ1-1; 7 bases fit TRBD1. CDR1 is SGHVS and CDR2 is FNYEAQ in the germline V gene. After removal of 1 base from V and 1 base from J, the junction contained 3 bases not matched to a gene. CDR3 size: 15 residues. Here the CDR3 DNA reads TGTGCCAGCAGCTTAGGACAGGGTTGGAACACTGAAGCTTTCTTT. This gives the protein CASSLGQGWNTEAFF. Complete variable domain (other parts from reference TRBV7-6 and TRBJ1-1): GAGVSQSPRYKVTKRGQDVALRCDPISGHVSLYWYRQALGQGPEFLTYFNYEAQQDKSGLPNDRFSAERPEGSISTLTIQRTEQRDSAMYRCASSLGQGWNTEAFFGQGTRLTVV.

V is TRBV5-1 and J is TRBJ2-2; TRBD2 aligns across 8 bases. In germline, CDR1 is SGHRS, CDR2 YFSETQ. This CDR3 comprises 15 residues. The V and J ends lost 5 bases and 1 base, in that order; junction bases with no gene match: 4. Written as DNA, the CDR3 is TGCGCCAGCAGTTATAGCGGGGAGAACACCGGGGAGCTGTTTTTT. Its translation is CASSYSGENTGELFF. Variable domain in full (rest from reference TRBV5-1 and TRBJ2-2): KAGVTQTPRYLIKTRGQQVTLSCSPISGHRSVSWYQQTPGQGLQFLFEYFSETQRNKGNFPGRFSGRQFSNSRSEMNVSTLELGDSALYLCASSYSGENTGELFFGEGSRLTVL.

This clonotype was observed a single time. With a much larger clone just one base away, this may be a read error. The chain couples TRBV15 to TRBJ2-7; possible D gene TRBD1, 6 bases. This CDR3 is built from 13 residues. V gave up 2 bases and J gave up 6 bases, with 11 bases separating them. Germline-derived CDR1 and CDR2 are LNHNV and YYDKDF (reference sequence). The chain's CDR3 is CATSRRGQTEQYV. Here the CDR3 DNA reads TGTGCCACCAGCAGACGAGGACAGACCGAGCAGTACGTC.

V gene TRBV24-1 combines with J gene TRBJ1-5; no clear D gene. The CDR3 has 14 residues. V was shortened by 3 bases and J by 0 bases, with 5 bases between the two germline ends. Germline values: CDR1 KGHDR, CDR2 SFDVKD. The CDR3 DNA follows: TGTGCCACCAGTGATACCTATAGCAATCAGCCCCAGCATTTT. Translated, it gives CATSDTYSNQPQHF.

There are many counts of this clonotype. The chain recombines TRBV6-1 with TRBJ2-4, with TRBD1 matching over 7 bases. J gave up 1 base and V 1 base, and 10 bases lay outside the gene matches. The CDR3 consists of 18 residues. Germline values: CDR1 MNHNS, CDR2 SASEGT. The CDR3 loop is CASSEGETGIRAKNIQYF. The CDR3 DNA follows: TGTGCCAGCAGTGAAGGGGAGACAGGGATAAGGGCCAAAAACATTCAGTACTTC.

The chain couples TRBV7-8 to TRBJ1-5; the D gene is possibly TRBD1 (5 bases). With 6 bases removed from V and 7 bases from J, the gap between germline ends came to 19 bases. Germline V gene lookup returns CDR1 SGHVS and CDR2 FQNEAQ. The CDR3 covers 15 residues. The CDR3 DNA reads TGTGCCAGCAGTCGGGGGAGGGCTGGGTGGCAGCCCCAGCATTTT. Protein product: CASSRGRAGWQPQHF.

This clonotype showed up many times. V is TRBV20-1 and J is TRBJ2-5; D may be TRBD2 (5 bases). Per the germline V gene, CDR1 is DFQATT and CDR2 is SNEGSKA (reference sequence). V lost 3 bases, J lost 5 bases, and 7 bases lay in between. The CDR3 has 11 residues. CDR3 region: CSASWTETQYF. The CDR3 nucleotides read TGCAGTGCTAGTTGGACTGAGACCCAGTACTTC.

This clonotype was seen at least ten times. V is TRBV30 and J is TRBJ1-2; the match to TRBD1 covers 10 bases. The V gene's germline CDR1 is GTSNPN and CDR2 SVGIG (reference sequence). V shed 2 bases, J shed 3 bases, and the junction held 9 bases outside the gene matches. The CDR3 covers 16 residues. CDR3 protein: CAWSIPGTGVYYGYTF. The CDR3 nucleotides are TGTGCCTGGAGTATCCCCGGGACAGGGGTTTACTATGGCTACACCTTC.

This clonotype was seen a single time. The chain links TRBV6-1 to TRBJ2-7; 8 nucleotides align to TRBD2. Trimming removed 6 bases from V and 1 base from J; junction bases left unmatched: 5. This CDR3 contains 14 residues. The germline CDR1 and CDR2 sequences are MNHNS and SASEGT. CDR3 coding DNA: TGTGCCAGCAGCCGACTAGCGAGATCCTACGAGCAGTACTTC. Protein product: CASSRLARSYEQYF.

This clonotype was found many times. V is TRBV12-3 or TRBV12-4 and J is TRBJ1-5; D gene ambiguous. The CDR3 contains 12 residues. The germline V and J ends were trimmed by 2 bases and 6 bases, with 5 bases remaining between them. The CDR3 DNA reads as TGTGCCAGCAGTTTAAGTGCTCAGCCCCAGCATTTT. This sequence encodes CASSLSAQPQHF.

There are many counts of this clonotype. The chain links TRBV12-3 or TRBV12-4 to TRBJ1-1; 7 bases are a match to TRBD1. Losses at the gene ends were 7 bases for V and 1 base for J; bases not matched to a gene: 6. The CDR3 runs to 14 residues. Here the CDR3 reads CASTPGDRNTEAFF. The DNA for the CDR3 is TGTGCCAGCACCCCGGGGGACAGGAACACTGAAGCTTTCTTT.

V usage is TRBV28 and J usage is TRBJ1-5; the D gene is possibly TRBD1 (5 bases). The germline V gene encodes CDR1 MDHEN and CDR2 SYDVKM. The CDR3 has 16 residues. The ends were cut back, 2 bases at V and 4 bases at J, with 15 bases in the middle. The CDR3 reads CASSLPTGGVNQPQHF. CDR3 nucleotide sequence: TGTGCCAGCAGTTTACCCACGGGAGGGGTTAATCAGCCCCAGCATTTT.